This TCR beta chain was captured in a study of blood T cell repertoires in COVID-19. The wider study: The United States, Italy and Spain supplied acute and convalescent COVID-19 samples. Sources were T cells, B-cell-depleted T cells, or PBMCs; the material itself was cDNA or gDNA.

Source study methods: Reference gene primers were amplified, and this amplification served to estimate nucleated cell counts. Assay: immunoSEQ multiplex PCR; the TCRdb copy retains only in-frame clones and omits some. From that table come the V and J calls and clone size; the DNA was used to work out D and trimming. The sample consists of about 170,000 clones, about 87% of them appearing once. This clone appeared a single time. Germline CDR1 reads SGDLS; CDR2 reads YYNGEE. This CDR3 contains 14 residues. V lost 4 bases and J lost 7; bases outside the gene matches: 7. Sequenced input: peripheral blood. The chain uses TRBV9 and TRBJ1-2, with 10 positions matching TRBD1. The TCR comes from a woman between 50 and 59 years old with acute or convalescent COVID-19. CDR3 DNA: TGTGCCAGCAGCCTGGGGACAGGGGCCGTTGGCTACACCTTC. Translated: CASSLGTGAVGYTF.